Shown below are 3 T cell receptor beta chains from a single sample sequenced in a study of cytotoxic CD8 clonotypes in ibrutinib-treated CLL. The repertoire was sequenced with immunoSEQ multiplex PCR; TCRdb's copy has only in-frame clones and lacks some. The repertoire includes fewer than 100,000 clones, 70% to 90% of them detected once, and around 5% sits in the top ten. The material sequenced was PBMCs, taken before ibrutinib treatment. The receptor source for this set is a human donor with chronic lymphocytic leukemia.

Only one count was recorded for this clone. The V call is TRBV28, the J call TRBJ2-3; TRBD2 matches at 8 bases. J lost 4 bases, V lost 5 bases, and 5 bases had no gene match. The CDR3 covers 14 residues. Germline-derived CDR1 and CDR2 are MDHEN and SYDVKM. The CDR3 DNA reads as TGTGCCAGCAGTACAGCGGGAGTGGCAGATACGCAGTATTTT. It encodes CASSTAGVADTQYF.

The rearrangement joins TRBV4-2 to TRBJ1-1, with D tentatively TRBD1 (6 bases). Trimming removed 5 bases from V and 1 base from J, with 26 bases in between. Germline CDR1 reads LGHNA; CDR2 reads YNFKEQ. The CDR3 loop spans 19 amino acids. CDR3 amino acids: CASSSKTQGSGRANTEAFF. The CDR3 DNA is TGTGCCAGCAGCTCCAAAACACAGGGTTCGGGACGGGCGAACACTGAAGCTTTCTTT.

This chain links TRBV5-8 with TRBJ1-5; 7 nucleotides agree with TRBD1. The CDR3 has 14 amino acids. V shed 0 bases, J shed 7 bases, and the junction held 4 bases outside the gene matches. The germline CDR1 and CDR2 sequences are SGHTS and YDEGEE. The CDR3 DNA reads as TGTGCCAGCAGCTTGGAAGGGGGCGCGCAGCCCCAGCATTTT. Its translation: CASSLEGGAQPQHF.